The rows below give T cell receptor beta chains drawn from one sample of a study of human T cells and chemical hapten exposure. TCRdb independently ran MiXCR on the RACE reads; one entry per CDR3 protein. The sample lists 300,000 to 350,000 distinct CDR3 sequences, about 7% occurring once. The sequences come from whole blood, collected in connection with sensitization to the hapten diphenylcyclopropenone (DPC). The source is a woman younger than 30 with alopecia areata. Some clones in this sample may be carry-over from other donors' samples. CDR3s include the opening cysteine and the closing phenylalanine or tryptophan. A D gene is named only where the DNA matches it firmly. Clone size is shown for a subset of rows, as once, few, many or a class of expanded clone.

j_gene: TRBJ2-7; d_gene: -; abundance: few; v_gene: TRBV4-1; CDR3aa: CASSQGVNRAYEQYF; CDR3nt: TGCGCCAGCAGCCAAGGGGTTAACAGGGCCTACGAGCAGTACTTC
j_gene: TRBJ1-1; d_gene: -; abundance: few; v_gene: TRBV12-3/TRBV12-4; CDR3aa: CASSKAGWTSNTEAFF; CDR3nt: TGTGCCAGCAGCAAGGCAGGGTGGACCTCGAACACTGAAGCTTTCTTT
j_gene: TRBJ1-2; d_gene: -; abundance: -; v_gene: TRBV2; CDR3aa: CASSEIGTNYGYTF; CDR3nt: TGTGCCAGCAGTGAGATCGGCACTAACTATGGCTACACCTTC
j_gene: TRBJ2-2; d_gene: TRBD1; abundance: few; v_gene: TRBV3-1; CDR3aa: CASRPTGKTGELFF; CDR3nt: TGTGCCAGCAGACCGACAGGGAAGACCGGGGAGCTGTTTTTT
j_gene: TRBJ2-4; d_gene: -; abundance: -; v_gene: TRBV7-2; CDR3aa: CASSLNGDRDIQYF; CDR3nt: TGTGCCAGCAGCTTGAATGGGGACCGGGACATTCAGTACTTC
j_gene: TRBJ2-7; d_gene: -; abundance: many; v_gene: TRBV4-3; CDR3aa: CASSPRQELTPKGNEQYF; CDR3nt: TGCGCCAGCAGCCCTCGACAGGAATTAACGCCGAAGGGTAACGAGCAGTACTTC
j_gene: TRBJ1-1; d_gene: TRBD1; abundance: few; v_gene: TRBV7-2; CDR3aa: CASSQILTGLTEAFF; CDR3nt: TGTGCCAGCAGCCAGATCCTGACAGGGCTCACTGAAGCTTTCTTT
j_gene: TRBJ2-2; d_gene: TRBD2; abundance: -; v_gene: TRBV12-3/TRBV12-4; CDR3aa: CASSPQGLAGGGELFF; CDR3nt: TGTGCCAGCAGTCCGCAGGGACTAGCGGGGGGCGGGGAGCTGTTTTTT
j_gene: TRBJ2-5; d_gene: TRBD2; abundance: few; v_gene: TRBV5-1; CDR3aa: CASRVPGLAAQETQYF; CDR3nt: TGCGCCAGCAGAGTCCCGGGACTAGCGGCCCAAGAGACCCAGTACTTC
j_gene: TRBJ1-2; d_gene: -; abundance: -; v_gene: TRBV3-1; CDR3aa: CASSQARYGYTF; CDR3nt: TGTGCCAGCAGCCAAGCCCGCTATGGCTACACCTTC
j_gene: TRBJ2-1; d_gene: -; abundance: -; v_gene: TRBV15; CDR3aa: CATSREGQYNEQFF; CDR3nt: TGTGCCACCAGCAGAGAGGGACAATACAATGAGCAGTTCTTC
j_gene: TRBJ1-5; d_gene: -; abundance: -; v_gene: TRBV12-3/TRBV12-4; CDR3aa: CASSLQEGHQPQHF; CDR3nt: TGTGCCAGCAGTTTACAAGAAGGGCATCAGCCCCAGCATTTT
j_gene: TRBJ2-3; d_gene: TRBD2; abundance: few; v_gene: TRBV6-2/TRBV6-3; CDR3aa: CASGGGATDTQYF; CDR3nt: TGTGCCAGCGGCGGGGGGGCGACAGATACGCAGTATTTT
j_gene: TRBJ1-1; d_gene: -; abundance: few; v_gene: TRBV2; CDR3aa: CASTGEGTEAFF; CDR3nt: TGTGCCAGCACAGGGGAGGGCACTGAAGCTTTCTTT
j_gene: TRBJ1-1; d_gene: -; abundance: -; v_gene: TRBV4-3; CDR3aa: CASSQFSPSTEAFF; CDR3nt: TGCGCCAGCAGCCAATTCAGCCCTTCCACTGAAGCTTTCTTT
j_gene: TRBJ2-7; d_gene: -; abundance: many; v_gene: TRBV10-3; CDR3aa: CAIRDSLGYEQYF; CDR3nt: TGTGCCATCAGGGACAGCTTGGGCTACGAGCAGTACTTC
j_gene: TRBJ1-5; d_gene: -; abundance: few; v_gene: TRBV6-2/TRBV6-3; CDR3aa: CASTALGSQPQHF; CDR3nt: TGTGCCAGCACTGCCTTGGGGAGTCAGCCCCAGCATTTT
j_gene: TRBJ1-4; d_gene: -; abundance: few; v_gene: TRBV21-1; CDR3aa: CASSKKGCLNEKLFF; CDR3nt: TGTGCCAGCAGCAAAAAGGGGTGTCTAAATGAAAAACTGTTTTTT
j_gene: TRBJ2-2; d_gene: -; abundance: -; v_gene: TRBV20-1; CDR3aa: CSARAGFPSSWAYTGELFF; CDR3nt: TGCAGTGCTAGGGCGGGTTTTCCCTCGAGCTGGGCCTACACCGGGGAGCTGTTTTTT
j_gene: TRBJ1-2; d_gene: -; abundance: few; v_gene: TRBV29-1; CDR3aa: CSVFGGGRDLGYTF; CDR3nt: TGCAGCGTCTTCGGAGGGGGGCGCGATCTTGGCTACACCTTC
j_gene: TRBJ1-2; d_gene: -; abundance: -; v_gene: TRBV2; CDR3aa: CATEPLWNYGYTF; CDR3nt: TGTGCCACTGAACCACTTTGGAACTATGGCTACACCTTC
j_gene: TRBJ1-3; d_gene: -; abundance: few; v_gene: TRBV18; CDR3aa: CASLVAGNTIYF; CDR3nt: TGTGCCAGCTTGGTAGCGGGAAACACCATATATTTT
j_gene: TRBJ2-1; d_gene: -; abundance: few; v_gene: TRBV7-2; CDR3aa: CASSLGWQGGIF; CDR3nt: TGTGCCAGCAGCTTAGGTTGGCAGGGGGGGATCTTC
j_gene: TRBJ1-1; d_gene: -; abundance: many; v_gene: TRBV11-2; CDR3aa: CASSLDILNTEAFF; CDR3nt: TGTGCCAGCAGCTTAGATATCCTGAACACTGAAGCTTTCTTT
j_gene: TRBJ1-2; d_gene: -; abundance: -; v_gene: TRBV6-2/TRBV6-3; CDR3aa: CASSDGPVDYGYTF; CDR3nt: TGTGCCAGCAGTGACGGACCTGTGGACTATGGCTACACCTTC
j_gene: TRBJ1-5; d_gene: TRBD1; abundance: few; v_gene: TRBV12-3/TRBV12-4; CDR3aa: CASSRTGEFNQPQHF; CDR3nt: TGTGCCAGCAGCAGGACAGGGGAGTTCAATCAGCCCCAGCATTTT
j_gene: TRBJ2-4; d_gene: -; abundance: many; v_gene: TRBV9; CDR3aa: CASSVEGGLAKNIQYF; CDR3nt: TGTGCCAGCAGCGTAGAAGGGGGGCTAGCCAAAAACATTCAGTACTTC
j_gene: TRBJ1-1; d_gene: -; abundance: -; v_gene: TRBV25-1; CDR3aa: CASSALGRRTLFYFQTRLPEAFF; CDR3nt: TGTGCCAGCAGTGCCCTAGGGAGGAGGACTTTATTTTATTTCCAGACCCGCCTGCCGGAAGCTTTCTTT
j_gene: TRBJ1-5; d_gene: TRBD1; abundance: few; v_gene: TRBV6-2/TRBV6-3; CDR3aa: CASSWARLRGTGSTSGNQPQHF; CDR3nt: TGTGCCAGCAGTTGGGCCAGACTTCGAGGGACAGGGTCTACCTCTGGCAATCAGCCCCAGCATTTT
j_gene: TRBJ2-3; d_gene: -; abundance: many; v_gene: TRBV28; CDR3aa: CASKAPGTDTQYF; CDR3nt: TGTGCCAGCAAGGCCCCAGGCACAGATACGCAGTATTTT
j_gene: TRBJ1-1; d_gene: TRBD1; abundance: few; v_gene: TRBV20-1; CDR3aa: CSAREWPGQGGPEAFF; CDR3nt: TGCAGTGCTAGAGAGTGGCCAGGACAGGGTGGCCCTGAAGCTTTCTTT
j_gene: TRBJ1-3; d_gene: TRBD1; abundance: few; v_gene: TRBV12-5; CDR3aa: CASGLGQGVTIYF; CDR3nt: TGTGCTAGTGGTTTGGGACAGGGTGTCACCATATATTTT
j_gene: TRBJ2-5; d_gene: TRBD1; abundance: -; v_gene: TRBV6-6; CDR3aa: CASSIQGAEFLETQYF; CDR3nt: TGTGCCAGCAGTATTCAGGGGGCTGAGTTCTTAGAGACCCAGTACTTC
j_gene: TRBJ2-2; d_gene: -; abundance: -; v_gene: TRBV6-5; CDR3aa: CASSYGGPSGELFF; CDR3nt: TGTGCCAGCAGTTATGGAGGACCGTCCGGGGAGCTGTTTTTT
j_gene: TRBJ1-2; d_gene: TRBD1; abundance: -; v_gene: TRBV6-5; CDR3aa: CATGNPTGGWNYGYTF; CDR3nt: TGTGCCACCGGGAACCCGACAGGGGGCTGGAACTATGGCTACACCTTC
j_gene: TRBJ1-2; d_gene: -; abundance: -; v_gene: TRBV4-3; CDR3aa: CASSQVGAQDYGYTF; CDR3nt: TGCGCCAGCAGCCAAGTGGGGGCCCAGGACTATGGCTACACCTTC
j_gene: TRBJ1-2; d_gene: -; abundance: few; v_gene: TRBV3-1; CDR3aa: CASSPSTVNYGYTF; CDR3nt: TGTGCCAGCAGCCCTAGCACAGTTAACTATGGCTACACCTTC